The 14 T cell receptor beta chains in this list originate from one sample, sequenced in a study of control samples from healthy donors and cancer patients. Profiled with immunoSEQ multiplex PCR; TCRdb holds only in-frame clones, not every one. The table lists 140,000 or so clones, 91% of them singletons, with roughly 3.2% in the top ten. The sample comprised blood. The receptors shown here come from a young man in good health.

The chain links TRBV19 to TRBJ1-2; possibly TRBD1 for D (6 bases). Germline V CDR1 and CDR2: LNHDA, SQIVND (reference sequence). This CDR3 contains 15 residues. Trimming removed 0 bases at V and 2 bases at J, with 10 bases between. In DNA form, the CDR3 reads TGTGCCAGTAGTATAGACCTACAGGGAAACTATGGCTACACCTTC. Its protein is CASSIDLQGNYGYTF. Full variable domain (missing parts from reference TRBV19 and TRBJ1-2): DGGITQSPKYLFRKEGQNVTLSCEQNLNHDAMYWYRQDPGQGLRLIYYSQIVNDFQKGDIAEGYSVSREKKESFPLTVTSAQKNPTAFYLCASSIDLQGNYGYTFGSGTRLTVV.

The chain has TRBV7-6 and TRBJ2-1, with 8 nucleotides matching TRBD1. This CDR3 is 17 amino acids long. J lost 0 bases, V lost 1 base, and 5 bases had no gene match. Germline CDR1 SGHVS, CDR2 FNYEAQ. The CDR3 is CASSLEATGGSYNEQFF. The CDR3 coding sequence is TGTGCCAGCAGCTTAGAGGCAACAGGGGGCTCCTACAATGAGCAGTTCTTC.

The chain has TRBV30 and TRBJ1-4; D is possibly TRBD1 (5 bases). CDR3 size: 13 residues. The V and J ends lost 5 bases and 8 bases respectively, with 15 bases between them. CDR1 GTSNPN and CDR2 SVGIG come from the germline V gene (reference sequence). CDR3 sequence reads: CAWYSRALEKLFF. The CDR3, as DNA: TGTGCCTGGTACAGCAGGGCGTTAGAAAAACTGTTTTTT.

The chain joins TRBV7-2 to TRBJ2-7; either TRBD1 or TRBD2 may fit D (5 bases each). The CDR3 has 15 amino acids. The germline CDR1 and CDR2 sequences are SGHTA and FQGNSA. V was clipped by 6 bases and J by 2 bases, with 17 bases between them. The CDR3 region is CASSFTGTEPYEQYF. In DNA, the CDR3 is TGTGCCAGCAGTTTCACCGGGACCGAACCCTACGAGCAGTACTTC.

V is TRBV29-1 and J is TRBJ1-2, with TRBD1 as a possible D gene (6 bases). CDR1 SQVTM and CDR2 ANQGSEA come from the germline V gene. Trimming took 5 bases from V and 3 from J, leaving 13 bases between them. This CDR3 region has 13 residues. The CDR3 DNA reads as TGCAGCGTTCCTCGGACAGCTTACTATGGCTACACCTTC. It codes for CSVPRTAYYGYTF.

CDR3: CASSDRGKGTEAFF. The CDR3 DNA is TGTGCCAGCAGTGACAGGGGAAAGGGCACTGAAGCTTTCTTT. This sequence joins TRBV6-1 and TRBJ1-1, with D maybe TRBD1 (6 bases). Trimming shortened V by 3 bases and J by 4 bases, and 12 bases separated the two germline ends. Germline V gene lookup returns CDR1 MNHNS and CDR2 SASEGT. This CDR3 has 14 amino acids.

This chain joins TRBV6-1 and TRBJ1-6, with D possibly matching TRBD1 (6 bases). The ends were cut back, 1 base at V and 7 bases at J, with 14 bases in the middle. CDR3 length: 16 amino acids. Per the germline V gene, CDR1 is MNHNS and CDR2 is SASEGT. The CDR3 loop reads CASSEDNLGGNSPLHF. As DNA, the CDR3 is TGTGCCAGCAGTGAAGACAATCTTGGGGGCAATTCACCCCTCCACTTT.

Here the CDR3 DNA reads TGTGCCAGCAGTTACTCGAGGTCGGGGTCCTACAATGAGCAGTTCTTC. Encoded protein: CASSYSRSGSYNEQFF. The gene calls are TRBV6-5 and TRBJ2-1; possible D gene TRBD2, 5 bases. The V end was cut by 0 bases, the J end by 1 base, with 10 bases between. Germline V gene data show CDR1 as MNHEY and CDR2 as SVGAGI. The length of the CDR3 is 16 residues.

This chain uses TRBV11-2 with TRBJ2-2; D is possibly TRBD1 (6 bases). CDR1 and CDR2 (germline): SGHAT, FQNNGV. CDR3 length: 16 amino acids. V was clipped by 2 bases and J by 3 bases, with 13 bases between them. The CDR3 DNA reads TGTGCCAGCAGCTTACGGGACACGGGTGACACCGGGGAGCTGTTTTTT. Its translation is CASSLRDTGDTGELFF.

The chain couples TRBV30 to TRBJ2-3; 8 bases line up with TRBD2. This CDR3 is 14 amino acids long. V was pared by 2 bases and J by 5 bases, with 6 bases of the junction left unmatched. Per the germline V gene, CDR1 is GTSNPN and CDR2 is SVGIG (reference sequence). CDR3 in DNA: TGTGCCTGGAGTTTAGGCGGGGGGCAAGATACGCAGTATTTT. Translating gives CAWSLGGGQDTQYF.

The chain is built from TRBV12-3 or TRBV12-4 and TRBJ1-2; D remains ambiguous. The CDR3 consists of 13 residues. V was trimmed by 7 bases and J by 8 bases, leaving 17 bases between them. The CDR3 nucleotides are TGTGCCAGCACCACGGACGATGGTTGGGGCTACACCTTC. This translates into CASTTDDGWGYTF.

This chain links TRBV28 with TRBJ1-2, with D tentatively TRBD1 (5 bases). The CDR3 contains 16 residues. V lost 1 base and J 0 bases, leaving 12 bases between the germline ends. Germline V gene sequence: CDR1 MDHEN, CDR2 SYDVKM. The CDR3 DNA is TGTGCCAGCAGTTTATTTAGAGGGGAGGCTAACTATGGCTACACCTTC. Amino acid sequence: CASSLFRGEANYGYTF.

This chain connects TRBV9 to TRBJ2-2; D is uncertain. V lost 1 base, J lost 1 base, and 2 bases lay in between. CDR3 length: 13 residues. Germline values: CDR1 SGDLS, CDR2 YYNGEE. The CDR3 is CASSVKNTGELFF. In nucleotides, the CDR3 is TGTGCCAGCAGCGTAAAGAACACCGGGGAGCTGTTTTTT.

The chain links TRBV6-5 to TRBJ1-5, with TRBD1 matching over 9 bases. With 6 bases clipped from V and 6 bases from J, the junction kept 3 bases outside the gene matches. The CDR3 is made up of 13 amino acids. Germline V gene data show CDR1 as MNHEY and CDR2 as SVGAGI. In DNA, the CDR3 is TGTGCCAGCAGCAGGGACAGGGCTCAGCCCCAGCATTTT. Residues: CASSRDRAQPQHF.